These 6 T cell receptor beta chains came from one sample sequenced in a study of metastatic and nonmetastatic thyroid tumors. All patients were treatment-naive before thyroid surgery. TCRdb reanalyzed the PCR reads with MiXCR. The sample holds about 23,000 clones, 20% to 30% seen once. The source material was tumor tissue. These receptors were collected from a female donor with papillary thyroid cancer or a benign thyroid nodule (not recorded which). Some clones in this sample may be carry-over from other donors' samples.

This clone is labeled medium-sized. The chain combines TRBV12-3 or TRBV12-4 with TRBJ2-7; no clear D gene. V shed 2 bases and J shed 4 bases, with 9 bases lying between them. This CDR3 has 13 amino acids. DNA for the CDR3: TGTGCCAGCAGTTTATCTAAGGAGTACGAGCAGTACTTC. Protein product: CASSLSKEYEQYF.

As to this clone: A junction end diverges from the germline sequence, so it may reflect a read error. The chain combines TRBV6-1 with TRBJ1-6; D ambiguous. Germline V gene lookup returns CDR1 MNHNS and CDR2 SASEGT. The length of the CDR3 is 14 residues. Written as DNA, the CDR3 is TGTGCCAGCAGTGCACAGTGGGCTAATTCACCCCTTCACTTT. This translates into CASSAQWANSPLHF.

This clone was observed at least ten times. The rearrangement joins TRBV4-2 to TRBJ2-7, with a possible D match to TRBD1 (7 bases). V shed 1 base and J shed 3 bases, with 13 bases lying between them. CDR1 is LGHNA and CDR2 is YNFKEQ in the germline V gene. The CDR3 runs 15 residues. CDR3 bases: TGTGCCAGCAGCCAAGGCGGAGGGGGCATCTACGAGCAGTACTTC. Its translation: CASSQGGGGIYEQYF.

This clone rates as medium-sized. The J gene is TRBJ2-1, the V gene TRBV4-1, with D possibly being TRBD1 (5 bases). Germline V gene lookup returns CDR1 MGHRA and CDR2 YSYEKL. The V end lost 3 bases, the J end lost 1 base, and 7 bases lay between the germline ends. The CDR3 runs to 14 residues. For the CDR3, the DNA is TGCGCCAGCAGCCACCAGGGATCCTACAATGAGCAGTTCTTC. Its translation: CASSHQGSYNEQFF.

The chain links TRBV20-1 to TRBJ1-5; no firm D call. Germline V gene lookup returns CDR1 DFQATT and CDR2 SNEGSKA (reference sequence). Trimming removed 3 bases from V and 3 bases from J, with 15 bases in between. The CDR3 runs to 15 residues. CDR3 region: CSASDRSVDNQPQHF. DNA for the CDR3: TGCAGTGCTAGTGATAGGTCAGTGGACAATCAGCCCCAGCATTTT.

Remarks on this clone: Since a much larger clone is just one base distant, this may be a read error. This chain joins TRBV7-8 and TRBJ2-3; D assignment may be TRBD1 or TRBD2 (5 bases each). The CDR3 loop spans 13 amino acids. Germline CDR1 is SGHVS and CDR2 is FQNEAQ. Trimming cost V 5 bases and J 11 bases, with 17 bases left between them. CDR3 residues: CASSPGTRLVQYF. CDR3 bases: TGTGCCAGCAGCCCAGGGACCCGTTTGGTGCAGTATTTT.